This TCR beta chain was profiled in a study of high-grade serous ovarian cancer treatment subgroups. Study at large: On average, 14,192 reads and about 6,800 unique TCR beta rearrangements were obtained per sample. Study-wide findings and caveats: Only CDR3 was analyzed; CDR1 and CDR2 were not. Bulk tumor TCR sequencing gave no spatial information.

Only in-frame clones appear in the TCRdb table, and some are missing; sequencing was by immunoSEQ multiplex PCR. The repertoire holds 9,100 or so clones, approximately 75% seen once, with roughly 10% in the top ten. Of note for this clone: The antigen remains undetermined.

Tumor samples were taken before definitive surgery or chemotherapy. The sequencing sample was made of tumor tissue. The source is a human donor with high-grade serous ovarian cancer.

In DNA form, the CDR3 reads TGCGCCAGCAGCTTAAGGGGCTCGAGCTCCTACAATGAGCAGTTCTTC. It specifies CASSLRGSSSYNEQFF. The chain is built from TRBV5-1 and TRBJ2-1, with a tentative D call TRBD1 (5 bases). There are 16 residues in the CDR3. Trimming took 2 bases from V and 0 from J, leaving 12 bases between them. CDR1 SGHRS and CDR2 YFSETQ come from the germline V gene.